The entry below gives a single TCR beta chain sequence along with its context. As yet, its antigen is unknown. The data stem from a study of circulating and synovial CD4+ cells in juvenile arthritis. Findings and caveats of the study: Circulating pathogenic-like lymphocytes shared a substantially higher fraction of CDR3 sequences with synovium than bulk blood. Traditional Vbeta family usage analysis missed the pathogenic-like versus bulk difference. CPL versus bulk CD4 samples: T cell genome counts differed by at least an order of magnitude.

Produced via immunoSEQ multiplex PCR; TCRdb's table is partial and in-frame only. This table has under 40,000 clones, 93% appearing once. Patients with active juvenile idiopathic arthritis donated these samples. The CDR3 is made up of 13 amino acids. Germline CDR1 reads SNHLY; CDR2 reads FYNNEI. The V end was cut by 3 bases, the J end by 2 bases, with 7 bases between. The TCR was taken from a human donor with juvenile idiopathic arthritis. The material sequenced was CD4+ T cells from blood. The chain employs TRBV2 and TRBJ2-5; D gene unclear. In DNA, the CDR3 is TGTGCCAGCAGTGACAGGTCGCAAGAGACCCAGTACTTC. This encodes CASSDRSQETQYF.